What follows is one T cell receptor (beta chain) and its context. Antigen: not known. These data are taken from a study of long-term antiretroviral therapy in people with HIV. Looking at the study overall: The immediate-ART recommendation dates to 2015, and the earliest samples predate it by about a decade. Study results and caveats: Blood dates from the mid-2000s to the late 2010s, possibly under older ART regimens.

Survey-level immunoSEQ v3.0 assays were run. Here immunoSEQ multiplex PCR was the method, and the copy in TCRdb shows in-frame clones only, minus some. The sample comprises about 15,000 clones, more than 85% of which are singletons, and around 9.3% rests with the top ten. CDR3 length: 16 residues. With V trimmed by 2 bases and J by 6 bases, 4 bases remained unmatched. CDR1 is LNHDA and CDR2 is SQIVND in the germline V gene (reference sequence). This specimen was unsorted PBMCs, taken 0.3 years after starting antiretroviral therapy. The rearrangement uses TRBV19 and TRBJ1-6, with 10 nucleotides matching TRBD1. This TCR came from a man aged 55 to 70 with HIV. The CDR3 loop reads CASSITWDRGNSPLHF. CDR3 bases: TGTGCCAGTAGTATAACGTGGGACAGGGGTAATTCACCCCTCCACTTT.